These T cell receptor beta chains were read from a single sample in a study of spatial heterogeneity in lung cancer. TCRdb re-derived calls from the 5' RACE reads in MiXCR, one entry per CDR3 protein. The repertoire holds approximately 21,000 distinct CDR3 sequences, with 3% to 3.5% as singletons. The sample in question was PBMCs, obtained at surgery. The receptors were gathered from a female donor with early-stage non-small cell lung cancer. The CDR3 runs from the conserved cysteine through the conserved F or W. Fields, in order: CDR3 DNA, CDR3 protein, V gene, D gene, J gene, clone size, CDR3 length. The D gene is left open where the match is weak. Where a row states a size, it is once, few, many or the class of an expanded clone; other rows omit it.

cdr3_nt: TGTGCCAGCAGTGACTCGAGCCAGGATAATTCACCCCTCCACTTT
cdr3_aa: CASSDSSQDNSPLHF
v_call: TRBV6-4
d_call: NA
j_call: TRBJ1-6
clone_size: many
cdr3_length: 15

cdr3_nt: TGTGCCAGCGGCCAGTTTGGGCAGTACTTC
cdr3_aa: CASGQFGQYF
v_call: TRBV2
d_call: NA
j_call: TRBJ2-7
clone_size: few
cdr3_length: 10

cdr3_nt: TGTGCCAGCAGCCCGTTGGAGGGAAGCACAGATACGCAGTATTTT
cdr3_aa: CASSPLEGSTDTQYF
v_call: TRBV7-8
d_call: NA
j_call: TRBJ2-3
clone_size: many
cdr3_length: 15

cdr3_nt: TGCGCCAGCAGAGGGGATTCAGATACGCAGTATTTT
cdr3_aa: CASRGDSDTQYF
v_call: TRBV10-2
d_call: NA
j_call: TRBJ2-3
clone_size: many
cdr3_length: 12

cdr3_nt: TGCGCCAGCAGCCTCGGGACAGGGCGTTACAATGAGCAGTTCTTC
cdr3_aa: CASSLGTGRYNEQFF
v_call: TRBV5-1
d_call: TRBD1
j_call: TRBJ2-1
clone_size: many
cdr3_length: 15

cdr3_nt: TGCGCCAGCAGACTAGCGGGACCCACAGATACGCAGTATTTT
cdr3_aa: CASRLAGPTDTQYF
v_call: TRBV4-1
d_call: TRBD2
j_call: TRBJ2-3
clone_size: many
cdr3_length: 14

cdr3_nt: TGCGCCAGCAGCTTTAGGAGGGAGCAGTTCTTC
cdr3_aa: CASSFRREQFF
v_call: TRBV5-1
d_call: NA
j_call: TRBJ2-1
clone_size: many
cdr3_length: 11

cdr3_nt: TGTGCCAGTGCGACTCTGGGGGCAGGGGGCCAACAGCCCCAGCATTTT
cdr3_aa: CASATLGAGGQQPQHF
v_call: TRBV19
d_call: TRBD1
j_call: TRBJ1-5
clone_size: many
cdr3_length: 16

cdr3_nt: TGTGCCAGCACCGGGACCGCCTTGAATGAGCAGTTCTTC
cdr3_aa: CASTGTALNEQFF
v_call: TRBV27
d_call: NA
j_call: TRBJ2-1
clone_size: many
cdr3_length: 13

cdr3_nt: TGTGCCAGCAGCTTAGCGCGGCAGGGTTCTGGAAACACCATATATTTT
cdr3_aa: CASSLARQGSGNTIYF
v_call: TRBV7-6
d_call: NA
j_call: TRBJ1-3
clone_size: many
cdr3_length: 16

cdr3_nt: TGCAGTGCTGTTGGGGGGGATGGCTATGGCTACACCTTC
cdr3_aa: CSAVGGDGYGYTF
v_call: TRBV20-1
d_call: NA
j_call: TRBJ1-2
clone_size: NA
cdr3_length: 13

cdr3_nt: TGTGCCAGCAGCTTCCGGGACGGGGCGCAGTATTTT
cdr3_aa: CASSFRDGAQYF
v_call: TRBV13
d_call: NA
j_call: TRBJ2-3
clone_size: many
cdr3_length: 12

cdr3_nt: TGCGCCAGCAGCTATGGGACAGGGGACTACGAGCAGTACTTC
cdr3_aa: CASSYGTGDYEQYF
v_call: TRBV5-1
d_call: TRBD1
j_call: TRBJ2-7
clone_size: many
cdr3_length: 14

cdr3_nt: TGTGCCAGCAGTTCTAGCGGGAGCGATTACAATGAGCAGTTCTTC
cdr3_aa: CASSSSGSDYNEQFF
v_call: TRBV6-5
d_call: TRBD2
j_call: TRBJ2-1
clone_size: many
cdr3_length: 15

cdr3_nt: TGTGCCAGCAGGGGTCCCGGGCGCGCTTTCTTT
cdr3_aa: CASRGPGRAFF
v_call: TRBV6-1
d_call: NA
j_call: TRBJ1-1
clone_size: many
cdr3_length: 11

cdr3_nt: TGTGCCAGCACCTTTACAGGGAGCTCTGGAAACACCATATATTTT
cdr3_aa: CASTFTGSSGNTIYF
v_call: TRBV6-6
d_call: NA
j_call: TRBJ1-3
clone_size: NA
cdr3_length: 15

cdr3_nt: TGCGCCAGCAGCCAGACGGGAAGAACAGGCTACGAGCAGTACTTC
cdr3_aa: CASSQTGRTGYEQYF
v_call: TRBV4-1
d_call: NA
j_call: TRBJ2-7
clone_size: many
cdr3_length: 15

cdr3_nt: TGCGCCAGCAGCCAAGGCGGCAGACCAACTAATGAAAAACTGTTTTTT
cdr3_aa: CASSQGGRPTNEKLFF
v_call: TRBV4-1
d_call: NA
j_call: TRBJ1-4
clone_size: many
cdr3_length: 16

cdr3_nt: TGTGCCAGCAGCGGGACAGGAAACAGCAATCAGCCCCAGCATTTT
cdr3_aa: CASSGTGNSNQPQHF
v_call: TRBV3-1
d_call: TRBD1
j_call: TRBJ1-5
clone_size: many
cdr3_length: 15

cdr3_nt: TGTGCCAGCAGTTTGGGGCCGAACAATGAGCAGTTCTTC
cdr3_aa: CASSLGPNNEQFF
v_call: TRBV27
d_call: NA
j_call: TRBJ2-1
clone_size: many
cdr3_length: 13

cdr3_nt: TGTGCCAGCAGCCTTCGGACGGAGGGCTACACCTTC
cdr3_aa: CASSLRTEGYTF
v_call: TRBV3-1
d_call: NA
j_call: TRBJ1-2
clone_size: many
cdr3_length: 12

cdr3_nt: TGTGCCAGCAGCCTAGCGAGCTCCTACAATGAGCAGTTCTTC
cdr3_aa: CASSLASSYNEQFF
v_call: TRBV14
d_call: NA
j_call: TRBJ2-1
clone_size: many
cdr3_length: 14

cdr3_nt: TGCAGCGTTGTGGGGGGGCCTAGCGGGACCAATAAGCAGTTCTTC
cdr3_aa: CSVVGGPSGTNKQFF
v_call: TRBV29-1
d_call: TRBD2
j_call: TRBJ2-1
clone_size: many
cdr3_length: 15

cdr3_nt: TGTGCCAGCAGCCAAGAAGAAGGCAGGGGGCCGGATACGCAGTATTTT
cdr3_aa: CASSQEEGRGPDTQYF
v_call: TRBV4-2
d_call: TRBD1
j_call: TRBJ2-3
clone_size: NA
cdr3_length: 16

cdr3_nt: TGTGCCAGCAGCTTCATAACACTCGGGGCCGAAAATGAAAAACTGTTTTTT
cdr3_aa: CASSFITLGAENEKLFF
v_call: TRBV28
d_call: NA
j_call: TRBJ1-4
clone_size: many
cdr3_length: 17

cdr3_nt: TGTGCCAGCAGCCACAGACAGGGGGACCGCAATGAGCAGTTCTTC
cdr3_aa: CASSHRQGDRNEQFF
v_call: TRBV4-2
d_call: TRBD1
j_call: TRBJ2-1
clone_size: many
cdr3_length: 15

cdr3_nt: TGTGCCAGCCAGGGGGCCTACACTGAAGCTTTCTTT
cdr3_aa: CASQGAYTEAFF
v_call: TRBV6-5
d_call: TRBD1
j_call: TRBJ1-1
clone_size: NA
cdr3_length: 12

cdr3_nt: TGTGCCAGCTCACCAACTCGACCTACACGTCAAATGGACATTCAGTACTTC
cdr3_aa: CASSPTRPTRQMDIQYF
v_call: TRBV18
d_call: NA
j_call: TRBJ2-4
clone_size: many
cdr3_length: 17

cdr3_nt: TGTGCCAGCAGCGCCGGACGGGGTCCTGGCGAGCAGTACTTC
cdr3_aa: CASSAGRGPGEQYF
v_call: TRBV7-2
d_call: NA
j_call: TRBJ2-7
clone_size: many
cdr3_length: 14

cdr3_nt: TGTGCCAGCAGTTGGAGCACAGATACGCAGTATTTT
cdr3_aa: CASSWSTDTQYF
v_call: TRBV6-2/TRBV6-3
d_call: NA
j_call: TRBJ2-3
clone_size: many
cdr3_length: 12

cdr3_nt: TGCAGTGCTAGTCGGGTCTTTCAGCCCCAGCATTTT
cdr3_aa: CSASRVFQPQHF
v_call: TRBV20-1
d_call: NA
j_call: TRBJ1-5
clone_size: many
cdr3_length: 12

cdr3_nt: TGTGCCAGCAGCGGACAGGGGATATACAATGAGCAGTTCTTC
cdr3_aa: CASSGQGIYNEQFF
v_call: TRBV12-3/TRBV12-4
d_call: TRBD1
j_call: TRBJ2-1
clone_size: many
cdr3_length: 14

cdr3_nt: TGTGCCAGCAGCGTAGTGGCAGGCGGAGGGCTAGCGGGAAGTGAGCAGTTCTTC
cdr3_aa: CASSVVAGGGLAGSEQFF
v_call: TRBV9
d_call: TRBD2
j_call: TRBJ2-1
clone_size: many
cdr3_length: 18

cdr3_nt: TGCAGTGCTAGAGACGGGGGCCACTCCTACGAGCAGTACTTC
cdr3_aa: CSARDGGHSYEQYF
v_call: TRBV20-1
d_call: NA
j_call: TRBJ2-7
clone_size: many
cdr3_length: 14

cdr3_nt: TGCAGTGCTACCCCCCCCCAAGAGCTTGAAGCTTTCTTT
cdr3_aa: CSATPPQELEAFF
v_call: TRBV20-1
d_call: NA
j_call: TRBJ1-1
clone_size: many
cdr3_length: 13

cdr3_nt: TGCAGCGTCGGCGGCGGAAGCTCTGGAAACACCATATATTTT
cdr3_aa: CSVGGGSSGNTIYF
v_call: TRBV29-1
d_call: NA
j_call: TRBJ1-3
clone_size: medium-sized
cdr3_length: 14

cdr3_nt: TGTGCCACCAGCAGAAAGGGACAGGGGGCGCGCGATGAGCAGTTCTTC
cdr3_aa: CATSRKGQGARDEQFF
v_call: TRBV15
d_call: TRBD1
j_call: TRBJ2-1
clone_size: many
cdr3_length: 16

cdr3_nt: TGTGCCAGCAGTCCTCTGGGACAGCCGTCCAGGGAGCAGTACTTC
cdr3_aa: CASSPLGQPSREQYF
v_call: TRBV27
d_call: TRBD1
j_call: TRBJ2-7
clone_size: many
cdr3_length: 15

cdr3_nt: TGTGCCAGCAGCTTAAGCGGGAGTGGGCCCACCGGGGAGCTGTTTTTT
cdr3_aa: CASSLSGSGPTGELFF
v_call: TRBV7-3
d_call: TRBD2
j_call: TRBJ2-2
clone_size: many
cdr3_length: 16

cdr3_nt: TGTGCACTAGATATGCAGCAACACTATGGCTACACCTTC
cdr3_aa: CALDMQQHYGYTF
v_call: TRBV2
d_call: NA
j_call: TRBJ1-2
clone_size: NA
cdr3_length: 13

cdr3_nt: TGTGCCAGCACTCCTTTCCCGTCGTCCAGATATGGCTACACCTTC
cdr3_aa: CASTPFPSSRYGYTF
v_call: TRBV28
d_call: NA
j_call: TRBJ1-2
clone_size: many
cdr3_length: 15

cdr3_nt: TGTGCCAGCAGCCAAGAGCCGGGTCTAGCGAGTTTCTACAATGAGCAGTTCTTC
cdr3_aa: CASSQEPGLASFYNEQFF
v_call: TRBV14
d_call: NA
j_call: TRBJ2-1
clone_size: many
cdr3_length: 18

cdr3_nt: TGTGCCAGTTACCGGGACAGAGATAACACTGAAGCTTTCTTT
cdr3_aa: CASYRDRDNTEAFF
v_call: TRBV6-1
d_call: TRBD1
j_call: TRBJ1-1
clone_size: many
cdr3_length: 14

cdr3_nt: TGTGCCAGCAGTTATTCGACTAGCGGTCTATGGGGTTCCTACAATGAGCAGTTCTTC
cdr3_aa: CASSYSTSGLWGSYNEQFF
v_call: TRBV6-5
d_call: TRBD2
j_call: TRBJ2-1
clone_size: many
cdr3_length: 19

cdr3_nt: TGTGCCAGCAGCGTTGGGACAGGGGGGAACTATGGCTACACCTTC
cdr3_aa: CASSVGTGGNYGYTF
v_call: TRBV9
d_call: TRBD1
j_call: TRBJ1-2
clone_size: many
cdr3_length: 15

cdr3_nt: TGTGCCAGCAGTAGTCCGACAGTCAGCTCCTACAATGAGCAGTTCTTC
cdr3_aa: CASSSPTVSSYNEQFF
v_call: TRBV2
d_call: NA
j_call: TRBJ2-1
clone_size: many
cdr3_length: 16

cdr3_nt: TGTGCCAGCAGCTGGGGACCGCTCCCCGCCTACGAGCAGTACTTC
cdr3_aa: CASSWGPLPAYEQYF
v_call: TRBV5-6
d_call: NA
j_call: TRBJ2-7
clone_size: NA
cdr3_length: 15